What follows are 19 T cell receptor beta chains derived from one specimen sequenced in a study of cytotoxic CD8 clonotypes in ibrutinib-treated CLL. Using immunoSEQ multiplex PCR, the repertoire was profiled, and TCRdb retains in-frame clones only, with some absent. Of some 300,000 clones listed, 70% to 80% were seen once; the top ten hold 6.5% to 8.5%. The input for sequencing was PBMCs, taken before ibrutinib treatment. These receptors came from a human donor with chronic lymphocytic leukemia.

V gene TRBV5-1 combines with J gene TRBJ2-3; no clear D gene. Germline CDR1 reads SGHRS; CDR2 reads YFSETQ. The CDR3 totals 13 residues. Trimming left V 4 bases short and J 3 bases short, with 9 bases between. The CDR3 DNA reads TGCGCCAGCAGCCTAGGGTGGACAGATACGCAGTATTTT. Translating gives CASSLGWTDTQYF.

The genes are TRBV6-1 and TRBJ2-1, with 9 bases lining up with TRBD2. Trimming removed 2 bases from V and 1 base from J; junction bases left unmatched: 3. The CDR3 has 16 amino acids. Germline V gene lookup returns CDR1 MNHNS and CDR2 SASEGT. The CDR3 loop is CASSEFSGSSYNEQFF. CDR3 bases: TGTGCCAGCAGTGAATTTAGCGGGAGTTCCTACAATGAGCAGTTCTTC.

The table lists this clone with a few counts. V gene TRBV5-6 combines with J gene TRBJ1-2, with D unresolved. In germline, CDR1 is SGHDT, CDR2 YYEEEE. V lost 2 bases and J lost 4, with 18 bases in between. The CDR3 contains 16 residues. CDR3 DNA sequence: TGTGCCAGCAGCTTCAGGCAGGAAGTGGGATCCTATGGCTACACCTTC. Translated, it gives CASSFRQEVGSYGYTF.

CDR3 region: CASSERRTYEQYF. The CDR3 region has the DNA TGTGCCAGCAGTGAAAGGAGAACCTACGAGCAGTACTTC. The chain recombines TRBV6-1 with TRBJ2-7; D not certain. Germline lookup yields CDR1 MNHNS and CDR2 SASEGT. The CDR3 contains 13 residues. V lost 2 bases and J 2 bases, leaving 7 bases between the germline ends.

This clone was detected only once. The chain uses TRBV7-3 and TRBJ2-3, with D tentatively TRBD2 (6 bases). V lost 6 bases to trimming and J lost 9 bases, with 34 bases between them. This CDR3 contains 19 residues. Germline V gene lookup returns CDR1 SGHTA and CDR2 FQGTGA. CDR3 in DNA: TGTGCCAGCAGGCGCCCCAGTTACGAGCGGGCAGGAGCTGAGTCGACGCAGTATTTT. Translating gives CASRRPSYERAGAESTQYF.

The chain carries TRBV9 and TRBJ2-7; 8 positions match TRBD1. V dropped 0 bases and J dropped 4; count of bases not matched to a gene: 6. Germline CDR1 is SGDLS and CDR2 is YYNGEE. There are 15 residues in the CDR3. This CDR3 reads CASSVAGGGFYEQYF. CDR3 nucleotide sequence: TGTGCCAGCAGCGTAGCAGGGGGCGGTTTTTACGAGCAGTACTTC.

Comment on this clone: Other DNA sequences in the same sample also yield this CDR3. This chain links TRBV18 with TRBJ2-3; no definite D call. Looked up from germline, CDR1 is KGHSH and CDR2 is LQKENI. This CDR3 region has 12 residues. Trimming pared 6 bases from V and 0 bases from J, leaving 4 bases between. The CDR3 protein is CASSTSTDTQYF. CDR3 DNA: TGTGCCAGCTCTACTAGCACAGATACGCAGTATTTT.

V and J are TRBV21-1 and TRBJ2-5; TRBD2 is the table's D call, not checked against the DNA. TRBV21-1 is a pseudogene segment. The CDR3 is made up of 14 amino acids. The CDR3 DNA reads as TGTGCCAGGACCCATATTTGGGGGGGAGAGACCCAGTACTTC. This sequence encodes CARTHIWGGETQYF.

Here the CDR3 reads CASSQYRPGQGPIAGHQPQHF. The DNA of the CDR3 is TGCGCCAGCAGCCAATATAGACCGGGACAGGGGCCTATAGCTGGCCATCAGCCCCAGCATTTT. This rearrangement joins TRBV4-1 to TRBJ1-5; TRBD1 matches 10 bases. This CDR3 region has 21 residues. With 2 bases clipped from V and 5 bases from J, the junction kept 21 bases outside the gene matches. The V gene's germline CDR1 is MGHRA and CDR2 YSYEKL.

The J gene is TRBJ2-3, the V gene TRBV27; tentatively, D is TRBD2 (6 bases). The CDR3 runs 15 residues. The germline CDR1 and CDR2 sequences are MNHEY and SMNVEV (reference sequence). Trimming stripped 6 bases from V and 6 bases from J, with 19 bases between. The CDR3 reads CASRQLARYADTQYF. The CDR3 region has the DNA TGTGCCAGCAGGCAACTAGCACGGTATGCGGATACGCAGTATTTT.

The chain links TRBV29-1 to TRBJ1-1, with D perhaps TRBD1 (5 bases). From germline, CDR1 is SQVTM and CDR2 ANQGSEA. This CDR3 region has 12 residues. The V gene lost 7 bases and the J gene lost 1 base, with 10 bases spanning the gap. CDR3 bases: TGCAGCGGGACGGGGCAGAACACTGAAGCTTTCTTT. This translates into CSGTGQNTEAFF.

This chain connects TRBV21-1 to TRBJ2-1. TRBV21-1 is a pseudogene segment. CDR3 length equals 11 residues. CDR3 bases: TGTGCCAGAATCTCCTACAATGAGCAGTTCTTC. It translates to CARISYNEQFF.

Details on this clone: A clone one base away is much larger, so this may be a read error. This sequence joins TRBV13 and TRBJ2-2, with D hard to call. Germline V CDR1 and CDR2: PRHDT, FYEKMQ (reference sequence). The CDR3 is made up of 11 amino acids. The V gene lost 6 bases and the J gene lost 2 bases, with 1 base spanning the gap. The CDR3 is CASSNTGELFF. CDR3 nucleotides: TGTGCCAGCAGTAACACCGGGGAGCTGTTTTTT.

V and J are TRBV5-6 and TRBJ2-3; D perhaps matches TRBD2 (5 bases). Germline lookup yields CDR1 SGHDT and CDR2 YYEEEE. Trimming left V 0 bases short and J 9 bases short, with 14 bases between. The length of the CDR3 is 14 residues. The CDR3 coding sequence is TGTGCCAGCAGCTTGGGGATCCACGGGATAACGCAGTATTTT. This translates into CASSLGIHGITQYF.

The V call is TRBV6-6, the J call TRBJ1-2; a possible D gene is TRBD1 (6 bases). V lost 2 bases to trimming and J lost 6 bases, with 16 bases between them. There are 15 residues in the CDR3. In germline, CDR1 is MNHNY, CDR2 SVGAGI (reference sequence). The CDR3 DNA is TGTGCCAGCAGTTACCTAATACAGGGTGGCCATGGCTACACCTTC. Translating it yields CASSYLIQGGHGYTF.

The chain joins TRBV5-4 to TRBJ2-5, with 10 bases matching TRBD2. The V and J ends lost 4 bases and 1 base, in that order; junction bases with no gene match: 4. CDR1 is SGHNT and CDR2 is YYREEE in the germline V gene (reference sequence). The CDR3 is 15 residues long. CDR3 nucleotide sequence: TGTGCCAGCAGCGGCCGACTAGCGGGCCAAGAGACCCAGTACTTC. This codes for CASSGRLAGQETQYF.

The chain uses TRBV5-8 and TRBJ2-5; 9 bases agree with TRBD1. J gave up 5 bases and V 0 bases, and 17 bases lay outside the gene matches. This CDR3 has 19 residues. Germline CDR1 SGHTS, CDR2 YDEGEE. The CDR3 bases are TGTGCCAGCAGCTTGGGGCGAACAGGGGGCTTATCGCCGCTTGAGACCCAGTACTTC. Translated: CASSLGRTGGLSPLETQYF.

The chain employs TRBV7-9 and TRBJ2-1; 8 bases are a match to TRBD1. Trimming cost V 8 bases and J 8 bases; bases outside gene matches: 5. Germline V gene sequence: CDR1 SEHNR, CDR2 FQNEAQ (reference sequence). This CDR3 contains 12 residues. As DNA, the CDR3 is TGTGCCAGCGGGGCAGGGGGCCATGAGCAGTTCTTC. Translation: CASGAGGHEQFF.

The table lists this clone with a few counts. V is TRBV5-1 and J is TRBJ2-7; no definite D call. V dropped 1 base and J dropped 2 bases, with 10 bases sitting between them. Germline V gene lookup returns CDR1 SGHRS and CDR2 YFSETQ. The CDR3 extends over 14 amino acids. CDR3 nucleotides: TGCGCCAGCAGCTTGTACCAGACCACCTACGAGCAGTACTTC. Translated: CASSLYQTTYEQYF.